This TCR beta chain emerged from a study of regulatory T cells in long-lasting Graves disease. Regarding time point: newly diagnosed GD, antithyroid drugs for less than 3 months. Extracted PBMC RNA gave rise to the TCR library. Each of the patients was recruited from an endocrinology department situated in Xi'an, China. The table lists this clonotype with many counts. Germline assignment: CDR1 MDHEN and CDR2 SYDVKM. The CDR3 runs 13 residues. The junction had 5 bases not matched to a gene; V was cut back by 10 bases and J by 2 bases. Building of the TCR beta libraries involved iRepertoire HTBI primers and Arm-PCR of CDR3 regions. TCRdb passed the multiplex PCR reads through MiXCR, listing each CDR3 protein once. The sample includes around 470,000 distinct CDR3 sequences, 13% to 15% seen only once; the top ten take approximately 17%. This sample also belongs to another study, concerning T cells in Graves' hyperthyroidism and ophthalmopathy. As that study records: Blood samples included most of the expanded thyroid clonotypes exceeding 0.001.

This TCR was sampled from a woman between 45 and 60 years old with Graves disease. This chain links TRBV28 with TRBJ1-5; TRBD1 matches at 7 bases. The material was peripheral blood mononuclear cells (PBMCs), obtained at new diagnosis, from a patient treated with antithyroid drugs. CDR3 bases: TGTGCCATCCAGGGGGATCGCAATCAGCCCCAGCATTTT. Protein sequence: CAIQGDRNQPQHF. The entire variable domain, with the rest obtained from reference TRBV28 and TRBJ1-5, is as follows: DVKVTQSSRYLVKRTGEKVFLECVQDMDHENMFWYRQDPGLGLRLIYFSYDVKMKEKGDIPEGYSVSREKKERFSLILESASTNQTSMYLCAIQGDRNQPQHFGDGTRLSIL.